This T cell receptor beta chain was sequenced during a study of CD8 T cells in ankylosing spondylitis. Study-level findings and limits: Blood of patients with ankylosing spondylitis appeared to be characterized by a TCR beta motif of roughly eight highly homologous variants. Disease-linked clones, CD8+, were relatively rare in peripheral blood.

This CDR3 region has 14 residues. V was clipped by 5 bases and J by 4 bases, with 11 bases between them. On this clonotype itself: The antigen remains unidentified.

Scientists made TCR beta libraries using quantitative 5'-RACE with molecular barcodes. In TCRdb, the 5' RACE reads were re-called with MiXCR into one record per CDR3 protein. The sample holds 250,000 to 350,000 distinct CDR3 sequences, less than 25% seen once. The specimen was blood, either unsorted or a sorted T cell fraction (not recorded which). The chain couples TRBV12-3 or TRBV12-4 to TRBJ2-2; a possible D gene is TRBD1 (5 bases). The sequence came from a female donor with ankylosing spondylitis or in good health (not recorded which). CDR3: CASSPRQPTGELFF. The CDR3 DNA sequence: TGTGCCAGCAGTCCCCGACAGCCCACCGGGGAGCTGTTTTTT.